One sample yielded the 3 T cell receptor beta chains listed below, sequenced in a study of CD8+ T cells in alopecia areata. Extracted from the samples, RNA was reverse transcribed into cDNA to serve as the sequencing template. Here immunoSEQ multiplex PCR was the method, and the copy in TCRdb shows in-frame clones only, minus some. This sample has about 42,000 clones, with just over 65% found just once. As to treatment: oral pan-JAK inhibitor, 5-10 mg twice daily. The specimen comprised CD8+ T cells sorted from blood, sampled at week 4, from a patient treated with tofacitinib. The origin of the receptors is a human donor with alopecia areata.

The CDR3 reads CASSPRRVSSTDTQYF. The CDR3 bases are TGTGCCAGCAGCCCCCGTAGGGTTTCTAGCACAGATACGCAGTATTTT. This chain uses TRBV9 with TRBJ2-3; no definite D call. This CDR3 is 16 amino acids long. Germline CDR1 SGDLS, CDR2 YYNGEE. The ends were cut back, 4 bases at V and 0 bases at J, with 15 bases in the middle.

The chain carries TRBV27 and TRBJ2-7; 7 bases align to TRBD2. V gave up 3 bases and J gave up 8 bases; unmatched junction bases: 1. Germline CDR1 MNHEY, CDR2 SMNVEV (reference sequence). The CDR3 contains 11 residues. Written as DNA, the CDR3 is TGTGCCAGCAGTTTGGGAGGGCAGCAGTACTTC. Its protein product is CASSLGGQQYF.

The chain is built from TRBV2 and TRBJ1-2, with D unresolved. Germline CDR1 SNHLY, CDR2 FYNNEI. This CDR3 contains 15 residues. V was pared by 8 bases and J by 2 bases, with 18 bases between. CDR3 in DNA: TGTGCCAGCCAGCCTCGTGATAACTACAACTATGGCTACACCTTC. As protein: CASQPRDNYNYGYTF.